This T cell receptor beta chain comes out of a study of technical replicates of blood from several donors. This CDR3 contains 13 residues. Germline V gene sequence: CDR1 SGHRS, CDR2 YFSETQ. The V and J ends lost 0 bases and 3 bases respectively, with 6 bases between them. Clones were read by immunoSEQ multiplex PCR, and TCRdb kept only the in-frame ones, dropping some. Among tens of thousands of clones listed, 95% to 96% were seen once. The source material was T cells isolated from PBMCs. The chain joins TRBV5-1 to TRBJ2-5; D may be TRBD1 (5 bases). This clonotype was obtained from a human donor in good health. CDR3 in amino acids: CASSLVREETQYF. DNA of the CDR3: TGCGCCAGCAGCTTGGTCAGGGAAGAGACCCAGTACTTC.